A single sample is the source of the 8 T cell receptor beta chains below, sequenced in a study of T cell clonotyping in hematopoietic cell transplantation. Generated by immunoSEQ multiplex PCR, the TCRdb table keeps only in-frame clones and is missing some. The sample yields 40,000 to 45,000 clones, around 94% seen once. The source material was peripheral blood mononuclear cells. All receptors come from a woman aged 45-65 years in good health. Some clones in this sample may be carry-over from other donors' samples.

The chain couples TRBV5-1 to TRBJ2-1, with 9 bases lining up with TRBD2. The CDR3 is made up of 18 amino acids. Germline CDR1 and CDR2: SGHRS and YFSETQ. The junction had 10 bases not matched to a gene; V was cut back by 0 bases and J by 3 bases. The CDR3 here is CASSLEAGGSRIYNEQFF. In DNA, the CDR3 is TGCGCCAGCAGCTTGGAAGCGGGGGGCTCCAGGATCTACAATGAGCAGTTCTTC.

The CDR3 bases are TGTGCCAGCAGTGACCTGGGGGCCTCTGGAAACACCATATATTTT. Translation gives CASSDLGASGNTIYF. This chain joins TRBV25-1 and TRBJ1-3; a possible D gene is TRBD1 (6 bases). The germline V and J ends were trimmed by 3 bases and 0 bases, with 9 bases remaining between them. The CDR3 has 15 residues. Germline CDR1 is MGHDK and CDR2 is SYGVNS.

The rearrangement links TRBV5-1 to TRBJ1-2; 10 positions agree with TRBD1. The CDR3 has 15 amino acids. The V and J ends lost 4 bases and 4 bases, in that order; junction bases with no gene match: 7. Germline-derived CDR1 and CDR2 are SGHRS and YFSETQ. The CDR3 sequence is CASSTTGGAGYGYTF. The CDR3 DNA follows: TGCGCCAGCAGCACGACAGGGGGCGCGGGCTATGGCTACACCTTC.

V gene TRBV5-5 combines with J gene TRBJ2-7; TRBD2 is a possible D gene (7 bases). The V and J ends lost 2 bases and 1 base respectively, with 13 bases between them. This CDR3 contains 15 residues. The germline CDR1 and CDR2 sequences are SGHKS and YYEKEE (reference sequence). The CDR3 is CASSFRRGGSYEQYF. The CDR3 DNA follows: TGTGCCAGCAGCTTCAGGAGGGGGGGATCCTACGAGCAGTACTTC.

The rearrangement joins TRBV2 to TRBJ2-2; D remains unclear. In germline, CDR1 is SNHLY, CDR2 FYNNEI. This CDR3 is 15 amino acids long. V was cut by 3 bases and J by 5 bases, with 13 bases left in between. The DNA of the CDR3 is TGTGCCAGCAGTGAGGATTTAGCAGAAACCGGGGAGCTGTTTTTT. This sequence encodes CASSEDLAETGELFF.

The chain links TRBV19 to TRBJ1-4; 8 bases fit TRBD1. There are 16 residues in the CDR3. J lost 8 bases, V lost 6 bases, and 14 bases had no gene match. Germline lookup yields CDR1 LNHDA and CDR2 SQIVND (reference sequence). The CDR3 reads CASRARQGPAGEKLFF. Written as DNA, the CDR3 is TGTGCCAGTAGGGCGCGACAGGGGCCCGCCGGCGAAAAACTGTTTTTT.

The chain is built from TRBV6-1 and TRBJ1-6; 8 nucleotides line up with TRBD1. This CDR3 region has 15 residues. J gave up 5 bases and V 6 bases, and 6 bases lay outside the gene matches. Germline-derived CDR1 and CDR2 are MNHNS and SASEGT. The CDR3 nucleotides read TGTGCCAGCAGACAGGACAGGGTTGATAATTCACCCCTCCACTTT. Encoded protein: CASRQDRVDNSPLHF.

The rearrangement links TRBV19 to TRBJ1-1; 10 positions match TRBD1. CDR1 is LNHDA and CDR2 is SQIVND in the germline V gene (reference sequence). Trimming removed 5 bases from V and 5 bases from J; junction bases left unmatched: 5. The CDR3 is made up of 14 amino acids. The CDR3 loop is CASSQDRGRTEAFF. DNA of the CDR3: TGTGCCAGTAGTCAAGACAGGGGGCGGACTGAAGCTTTCTTT.